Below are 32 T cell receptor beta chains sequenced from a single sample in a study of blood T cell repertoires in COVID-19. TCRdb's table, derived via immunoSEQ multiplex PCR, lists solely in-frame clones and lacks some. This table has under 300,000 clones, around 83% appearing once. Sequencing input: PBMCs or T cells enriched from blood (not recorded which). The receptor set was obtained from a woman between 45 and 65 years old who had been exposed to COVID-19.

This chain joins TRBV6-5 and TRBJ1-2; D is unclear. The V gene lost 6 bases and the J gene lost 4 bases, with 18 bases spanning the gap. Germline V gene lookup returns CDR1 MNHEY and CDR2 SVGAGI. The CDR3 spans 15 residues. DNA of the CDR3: TGTGCCAGCAGCGCCCCGGGTCCGGTTATCTATGGCTACACCTTC. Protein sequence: CASSAPGPVIYGYTF.

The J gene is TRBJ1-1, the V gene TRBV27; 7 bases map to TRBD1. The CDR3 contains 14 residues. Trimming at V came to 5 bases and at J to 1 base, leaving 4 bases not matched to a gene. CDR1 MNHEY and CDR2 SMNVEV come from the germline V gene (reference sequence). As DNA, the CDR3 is TGTGCCAGCAGTCAACAGGGGCGGAACACTGAAGCTTTCTTT. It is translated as CASSQQGRNTEAFF.

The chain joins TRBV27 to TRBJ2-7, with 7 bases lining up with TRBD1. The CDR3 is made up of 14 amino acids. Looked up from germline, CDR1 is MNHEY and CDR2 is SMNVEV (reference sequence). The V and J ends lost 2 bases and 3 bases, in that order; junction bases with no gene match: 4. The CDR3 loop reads CASSLRGQYYEQYF. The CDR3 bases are TGTGCCAGCAGTTTAAGGGGACAGTACTACGAGCAGTACTTC.

The DNA of the CDR3 is TGTGCCAGCAGCTTAGACCTTGGACAGGGAGGGGATACGCAGTATTTT. Amino acids: CASSLDLGQGGDTQYF. The chain is built from TRBV11-2 and TRBJ2-3; tentatively, D is TRBD1 (8 bases). The CDR3 extends over 16 amino acids. Germline CDR1 reads SGHAT; CDR2 reads FQNNGV. V lost 0 bases, J lost 6 bases, and 16 bases lay in between.

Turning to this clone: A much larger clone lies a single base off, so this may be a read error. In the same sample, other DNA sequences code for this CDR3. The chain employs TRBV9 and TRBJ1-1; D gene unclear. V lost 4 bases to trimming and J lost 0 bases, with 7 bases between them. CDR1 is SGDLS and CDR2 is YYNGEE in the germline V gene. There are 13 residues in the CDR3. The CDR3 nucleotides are TGTGCCAGCAGCCCTAGGCTGAACACTGAAGCTTTCTTT. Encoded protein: CASSPRLNTEAFF. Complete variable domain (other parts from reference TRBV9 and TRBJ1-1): DSGVTQTPKHLITATGQRVTLRCSPRSGDLSVYWYQQSLDQGLQFLIQYYNGEERAKGNILERFSAQQFPDLHSELNLSSLELGDSALYFCASSPRLNTEAFFGQGTRLTVV.

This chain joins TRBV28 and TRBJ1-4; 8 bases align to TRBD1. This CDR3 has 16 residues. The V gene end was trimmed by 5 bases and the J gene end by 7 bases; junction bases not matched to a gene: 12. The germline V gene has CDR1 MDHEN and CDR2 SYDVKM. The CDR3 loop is CASSHLDRGGGEKLFF. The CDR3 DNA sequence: TGTGCCAGCAGTCACCTTGACAGGGGAGGAGGTGAAAAACTGTTTTTT.

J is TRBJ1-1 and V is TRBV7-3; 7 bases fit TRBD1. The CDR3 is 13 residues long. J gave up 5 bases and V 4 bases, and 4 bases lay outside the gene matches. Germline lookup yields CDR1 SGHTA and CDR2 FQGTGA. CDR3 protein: CASSSRGRTEAFF. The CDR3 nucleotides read TGTGCCAGCAGCTCGAGGGGGCGGACTGAAGCTTTCTTT.

Here the CDR3 DNA reads TGCGCCAGCAGTGGATATAGGGGTAGCTCCTACGAGCAGTACTTC. Its translation is CASSGYRGSSYEQYF. The V and J genes are TRBV10-2 and TRBJ2-7; D perhaps matches TRBD1 (5 bases). V lost 4 bases, J lost 0 bases, and 13 bases lay in between. The CDR3 length is 15 residues. Germline CDR1 and CDR2: WSHSY and SAAADI.

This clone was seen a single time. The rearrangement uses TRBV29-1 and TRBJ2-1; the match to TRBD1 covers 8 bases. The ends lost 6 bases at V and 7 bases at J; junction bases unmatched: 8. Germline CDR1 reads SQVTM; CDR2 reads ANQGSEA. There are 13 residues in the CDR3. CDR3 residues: CSVDRGYDNEQFF. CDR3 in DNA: TGCAGCGTCGACAGGGGATATGATAATGAGCAGTTCTTC.

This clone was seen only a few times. The CDR3 nucleotides are TGCGCCAGCAGCCGCCGGGACAGGGCAGGGGATACGCAGTATTTT. This gives the protein CASSRRDRAGDTQYF. V and J are TRBV4-3 and TRBJ2-3, with TRBD1 identical over 9 bases. This CDR3 spans 15 amino acids. J lost 6 bases, V lost 4 bases, and 8 bases had no gene match. CDR1 is LGHNA and CDR2 is YSLEER in the germline V gene.

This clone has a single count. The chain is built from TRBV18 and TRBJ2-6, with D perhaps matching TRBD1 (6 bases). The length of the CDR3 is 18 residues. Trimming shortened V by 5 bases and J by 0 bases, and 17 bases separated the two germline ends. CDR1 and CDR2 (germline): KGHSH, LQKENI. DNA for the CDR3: TGTGCCAGCTCATTCGACAGGCCGCCAATCTCTGGGGCCAACGTCCTGACTTTC. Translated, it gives CASSFDRPPISGANVLTF.

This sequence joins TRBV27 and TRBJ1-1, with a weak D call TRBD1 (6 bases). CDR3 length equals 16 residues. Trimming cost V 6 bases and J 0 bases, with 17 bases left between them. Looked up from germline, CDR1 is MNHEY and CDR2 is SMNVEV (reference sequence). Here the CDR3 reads CASRASGAGMNTEAFF. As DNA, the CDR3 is TGTGCCAGCAGAGCCTCAGGGGCAGGGATGAACACTGAAGCTTTCTTT.

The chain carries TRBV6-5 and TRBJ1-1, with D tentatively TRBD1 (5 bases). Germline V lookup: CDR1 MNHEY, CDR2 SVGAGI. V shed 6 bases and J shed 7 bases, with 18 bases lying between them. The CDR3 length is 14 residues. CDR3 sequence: CASSSPGRGIEAFF. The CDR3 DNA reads TGTGCCAGCAGCTCCCCTGGGAGGGGCATTGAAGCTTTCTTT.

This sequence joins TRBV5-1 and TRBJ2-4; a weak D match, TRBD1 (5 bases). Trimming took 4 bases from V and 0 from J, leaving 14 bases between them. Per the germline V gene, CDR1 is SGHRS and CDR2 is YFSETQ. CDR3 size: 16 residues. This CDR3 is CASSDDRTSAKNIQYF. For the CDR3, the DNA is TGCGCCAGCAGCGACGACAGAACCTCAGCCAAAAACATTCAGTACTTC. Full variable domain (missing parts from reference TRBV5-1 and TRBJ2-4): KAGVTQTPRYLIKTRGQQVTLSCSPISGHRSVSWYQQTPGQGLQFLFEYFSETQRNKGNFPGRFSGRQFSNSRSEMNVSTLELGDSALYLCASSDDRTSAKNIQYFGAGTRLSVL.

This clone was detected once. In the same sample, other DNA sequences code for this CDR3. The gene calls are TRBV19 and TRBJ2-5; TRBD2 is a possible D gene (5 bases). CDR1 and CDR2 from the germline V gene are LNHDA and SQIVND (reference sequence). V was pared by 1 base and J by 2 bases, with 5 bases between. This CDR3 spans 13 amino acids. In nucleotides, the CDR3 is TGTGCCAGTAGTATAGCGGGGCAAGAGACCCAGTACTTC. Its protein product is CASSIAGQETQYF. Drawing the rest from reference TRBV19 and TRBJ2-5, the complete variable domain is DGGITQSPKYLFRKEGQNVTLSCEQNLNHDAMYWYRQDPGQGLRLIYYSQIVNDFQKGDIAEGYSVSREKKESFPLTVTSAQKNPTAFYLCASSIAGQETQYFGPGTRLLVL.

The CDR3: CASSSPPHPPGAFF. As DNA, the CDR3 is TGTGCCAGCAGTTCTCCCCCCCATCCCCCGGGAGCTTTCTTT. This chain links TRBV6-5 with TRBJ1-1; D call uncertain. Trimming took 4 bases from V and 10 from J, leaving 19 bases between them. The CDR3 consists of 14 residues. Germline CDR1 and CDR2: MNHEY and SVGAGI.

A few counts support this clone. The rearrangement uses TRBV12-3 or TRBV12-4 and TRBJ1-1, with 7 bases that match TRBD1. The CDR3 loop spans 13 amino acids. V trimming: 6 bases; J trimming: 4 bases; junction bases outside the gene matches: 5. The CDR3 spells CASRPSGGTEAFF. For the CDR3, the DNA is TGTGCCAGCAGGCCATCAGGGGGCACTGAAGCTTTCTTT.

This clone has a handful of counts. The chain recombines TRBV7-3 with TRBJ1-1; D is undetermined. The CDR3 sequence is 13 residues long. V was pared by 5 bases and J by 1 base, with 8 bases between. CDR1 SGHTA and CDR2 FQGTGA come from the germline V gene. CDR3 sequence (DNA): TGTGCCAGCAGCCCAAACAGGAACACTGAAGCTTTCTTT. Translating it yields CASSPNRNTEAFF.

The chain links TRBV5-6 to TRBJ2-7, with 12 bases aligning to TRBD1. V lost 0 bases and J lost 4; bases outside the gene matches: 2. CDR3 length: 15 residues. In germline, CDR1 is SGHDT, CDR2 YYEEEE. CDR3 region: CASSLGGQGAYEQYF. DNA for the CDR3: TGTGCCAGCAGCTTGGGGGGACAGGGGGCTTACGAGCAGTACTTC.

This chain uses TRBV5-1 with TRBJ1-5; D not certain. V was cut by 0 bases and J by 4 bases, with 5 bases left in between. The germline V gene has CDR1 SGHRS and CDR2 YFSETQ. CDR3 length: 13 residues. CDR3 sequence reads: CASSLGPNQPQHF. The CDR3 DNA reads TGCGCCAGCAGCTTGGGTCCAAATCAGCCCCAGCATTTT.

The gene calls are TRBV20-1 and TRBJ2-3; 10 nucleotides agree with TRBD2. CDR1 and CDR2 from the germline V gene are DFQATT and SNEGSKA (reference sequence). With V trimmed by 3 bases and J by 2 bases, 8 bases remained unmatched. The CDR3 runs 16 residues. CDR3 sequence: CSASRLAGAYTDTQYF. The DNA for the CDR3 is TGCAGTGCTAGTAGGCTAGCGGGGGCCTACACAGATACGCAGTATTTT.

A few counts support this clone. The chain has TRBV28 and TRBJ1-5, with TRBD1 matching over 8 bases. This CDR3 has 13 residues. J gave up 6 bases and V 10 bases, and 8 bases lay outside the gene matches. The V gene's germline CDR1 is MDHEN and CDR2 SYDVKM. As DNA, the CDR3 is TGTGCCACAGTCTCAGGGGGCGCTCAGCCCCAGCATTTT. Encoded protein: CATVSGGAQPQHF.

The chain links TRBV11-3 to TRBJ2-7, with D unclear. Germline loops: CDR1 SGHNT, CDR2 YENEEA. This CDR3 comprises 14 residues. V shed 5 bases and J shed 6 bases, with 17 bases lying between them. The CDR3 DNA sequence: TGTGCCAGCAGCCCATCACATACCACTACCGAGCAGTACTTC. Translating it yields CASSPSHTTTEQYF.

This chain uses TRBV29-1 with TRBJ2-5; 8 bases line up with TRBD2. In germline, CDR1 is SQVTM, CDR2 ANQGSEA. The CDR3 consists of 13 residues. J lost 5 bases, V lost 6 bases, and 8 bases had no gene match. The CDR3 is CSVRAGVVETQYF. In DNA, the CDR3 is TGCAGCGTACGAGCGGGGGTGGTGGAGACCCAGTACTTC.

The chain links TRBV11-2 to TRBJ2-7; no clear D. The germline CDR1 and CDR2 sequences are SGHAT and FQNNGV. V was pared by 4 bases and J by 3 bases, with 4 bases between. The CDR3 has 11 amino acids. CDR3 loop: CASSSNYEQYF. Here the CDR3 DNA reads TGTGCCAGCAGCTCAAACTACGAGCAGTACTTC.

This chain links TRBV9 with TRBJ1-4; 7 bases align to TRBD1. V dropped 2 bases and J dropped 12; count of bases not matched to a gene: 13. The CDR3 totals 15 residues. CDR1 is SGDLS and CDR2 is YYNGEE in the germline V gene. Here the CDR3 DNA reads TGTGCCAGCAGCGTTTCCGACCAGGGAACAGGGGAACTGTTTTTT. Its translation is CASSVSDQGTGELFF. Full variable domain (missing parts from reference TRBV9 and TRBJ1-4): DSGVTQTPKHLITATGQRVTLRCSPRSGDLSVYWYQQSLDQGLQFLIQYYNGEERAKGNILERFSAQQFPDLHSELNLSSLELGDSALYFCASSVSDQGTGELFFGSGTQLSVL.

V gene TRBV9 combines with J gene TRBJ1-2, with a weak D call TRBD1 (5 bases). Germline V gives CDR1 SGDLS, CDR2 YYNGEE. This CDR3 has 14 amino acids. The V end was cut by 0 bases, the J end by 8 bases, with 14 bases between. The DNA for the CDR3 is TGTGCCAGCAGCGTAGCTGGGGCAGTATGGGGCTACACCTTC. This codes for CASSVAGAVWGYTF.

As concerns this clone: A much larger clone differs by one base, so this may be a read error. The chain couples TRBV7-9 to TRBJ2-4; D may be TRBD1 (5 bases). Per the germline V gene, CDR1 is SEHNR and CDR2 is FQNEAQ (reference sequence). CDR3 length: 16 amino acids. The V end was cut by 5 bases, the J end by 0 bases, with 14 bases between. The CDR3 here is CASSQGPTAAKNIQYF. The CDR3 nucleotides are TGTGCCAGCAGCCAGGGCCCCACCGCAGCCAAAAACATTCAGTACTTC.

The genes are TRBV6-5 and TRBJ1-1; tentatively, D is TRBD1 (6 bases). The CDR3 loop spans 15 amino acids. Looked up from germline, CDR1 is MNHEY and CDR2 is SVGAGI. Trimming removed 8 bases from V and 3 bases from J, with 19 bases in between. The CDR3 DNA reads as TGTGCCAGCGCTGCTCGGGGGGCAGGAGACACTGAAGCTTTCTTT. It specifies CASAARGAGDTEAFF.

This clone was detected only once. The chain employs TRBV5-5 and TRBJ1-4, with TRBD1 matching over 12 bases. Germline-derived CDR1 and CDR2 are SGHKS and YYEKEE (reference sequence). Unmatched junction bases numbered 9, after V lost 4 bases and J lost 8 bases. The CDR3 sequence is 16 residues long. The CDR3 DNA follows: TGTGCCAGCAGCGGTACCGGGACAGGGGGCGGCGAAAAACTGTTTTTT. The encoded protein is CASSGTGTGGGEKLFF.

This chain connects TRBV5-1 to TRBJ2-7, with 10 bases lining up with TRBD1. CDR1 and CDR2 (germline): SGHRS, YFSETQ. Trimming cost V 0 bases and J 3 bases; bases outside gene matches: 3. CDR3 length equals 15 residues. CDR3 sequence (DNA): TGCGCCAGCAGCTTGGGACAGGGGGCTAACTACGAGCAGTACTTC. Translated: CASSLGQGANYEQYF.

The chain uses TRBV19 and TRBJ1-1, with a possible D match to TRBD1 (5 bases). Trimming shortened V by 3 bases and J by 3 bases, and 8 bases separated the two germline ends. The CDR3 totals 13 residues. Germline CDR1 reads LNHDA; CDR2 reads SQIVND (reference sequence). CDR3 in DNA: TGTGCCAGTAGTATCAGGGAAGACACTGAAGCTTTCTTT. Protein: CASSIREDTEAFF.